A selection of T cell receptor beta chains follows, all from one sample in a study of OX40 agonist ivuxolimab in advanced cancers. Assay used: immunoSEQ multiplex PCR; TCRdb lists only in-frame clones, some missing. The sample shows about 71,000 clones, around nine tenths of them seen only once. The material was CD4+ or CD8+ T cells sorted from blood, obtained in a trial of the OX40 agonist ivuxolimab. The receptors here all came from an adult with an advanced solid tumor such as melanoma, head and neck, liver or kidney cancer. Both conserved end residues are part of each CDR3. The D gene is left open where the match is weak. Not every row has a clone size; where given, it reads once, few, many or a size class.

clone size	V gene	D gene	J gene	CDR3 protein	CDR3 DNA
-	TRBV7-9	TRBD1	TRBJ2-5	CASSLWTGSLQETQYF	TGTGCCAGCAGCTTGTGGACAGGGAGTCTTCAAGAGACCCAGTACTTC
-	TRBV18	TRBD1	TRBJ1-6	CASSPSTGADSPLHF	TGTGCCAGCTCACCATCAACAGGGGCGGATTCACCCCTCCACTTT
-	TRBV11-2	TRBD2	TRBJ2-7	CASSPASGLAGSHEQYF	TGTGCCAGCAGCCCCGCCTCGGGACTAGCGGGATCCCACGAGCAGTACTTC
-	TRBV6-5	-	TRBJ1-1	CASFSSHTEAFF	TGTGCCAGCTTTAGCTCGCACACTGAAGCTTTCTTT
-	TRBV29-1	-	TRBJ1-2	CSAILNYGYTF	TGCAGCGCTATCCTAAACTATGGCTACACCTTC
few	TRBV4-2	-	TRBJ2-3	CASSQDSGRGTDTQYF	TGTGCCAGCAGCCAAGACTCCGGGAGAGGGACAGATACGCAGTATTTT
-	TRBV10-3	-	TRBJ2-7	CATIRDTVSYEQYF	TGTGCCACCATCCGGGACACCGTCTCCTACGAGCAGTACTTC
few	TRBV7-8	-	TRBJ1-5	CASTPGDGPQHF	TGTGCCAGCACCCCCGGTGACGGGCCCCAGCATTTT
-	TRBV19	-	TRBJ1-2	CASTRTANSYGYTF	TGTGCCAGTACCCGGACGGCCAACTCCTATGGCTACACCTTC
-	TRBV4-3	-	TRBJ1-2	CASSQDMGEGYTF	TGCGCCAGCAGCCAAGATATGGGGGAAGGCTACACCTTC
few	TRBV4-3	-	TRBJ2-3	CASSLGVGGRGTQYF	TGCGCCAGCAGCCTGGGGGTCGGGGGGCGAGGTACGCAGTATTTT
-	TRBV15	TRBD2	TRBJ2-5	CATSGGGWTNQETQYF	TGTGCCACCAGCGGGGGGGGGTGGACAAACCAAGAGACCCAGTACTTC
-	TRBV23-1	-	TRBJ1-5	CASSQLTDVRAQPQHF	TGCGCCAGCAGTCAATTAACGGACGTTAGGGCGCAGCCCCAGCATTTT
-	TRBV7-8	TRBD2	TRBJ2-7	CASSHQREIIYEQYF	TGTGCCAGCAGCCACCAGCGGGAGATAATCTACGAGCAGTACTTC
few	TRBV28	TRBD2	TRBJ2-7	CASSLPEGGPYEQYF	TGTGCCAGCAGTTTGCCGGAGGGAGGGCCCTACGAGCAGTACTTC
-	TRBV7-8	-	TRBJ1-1	CASSPLGAEAFF	TGTGCCAGCAGTCCCTTAGGGGCTGAAGCTTTCTTT
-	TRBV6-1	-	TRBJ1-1	CASSETTTSGRAAFF	TGTGCCAGCAGTGAGACCACGACGAGTGGCAGGGCGGCTTTCTTT
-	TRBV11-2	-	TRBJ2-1	CASSLDYQVGLQFF	TGTGCCAGCAGCTTAGATTACCAGGTCGGGTTGCAGTTCTTC
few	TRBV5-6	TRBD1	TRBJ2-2	CASSSGQVLHGELFF	TGTGCCAGCAGCTCAGGACAGGTGCTACATGGGGAGCTGTTTTTT